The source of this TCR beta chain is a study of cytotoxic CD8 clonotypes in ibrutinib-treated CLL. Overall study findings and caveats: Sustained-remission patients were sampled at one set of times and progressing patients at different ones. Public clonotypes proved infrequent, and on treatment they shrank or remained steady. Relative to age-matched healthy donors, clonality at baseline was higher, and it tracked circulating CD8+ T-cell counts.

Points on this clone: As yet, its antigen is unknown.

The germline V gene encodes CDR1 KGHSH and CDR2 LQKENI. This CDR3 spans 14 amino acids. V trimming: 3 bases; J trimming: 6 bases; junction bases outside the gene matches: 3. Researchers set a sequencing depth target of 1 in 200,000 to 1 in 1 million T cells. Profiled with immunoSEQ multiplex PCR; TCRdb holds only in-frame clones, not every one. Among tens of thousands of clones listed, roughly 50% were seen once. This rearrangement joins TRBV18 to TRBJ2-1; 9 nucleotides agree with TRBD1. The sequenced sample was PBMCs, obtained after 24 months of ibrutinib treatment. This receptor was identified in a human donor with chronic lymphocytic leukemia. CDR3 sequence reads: CASSPGQGPNEQFF. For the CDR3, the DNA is TGTGCCAGCTCACCGGGACAGGGACCCAATGAGCAGTTCTTC.